This T cell receptor beta chain came from a study of shared clonotypes between healthy human individuals. Clones were sequenced by immunoSEQ multiplex PCR, and TCRdb holds only the in-frame ones, with some missing. The sample has just over 2,000,000 clones, about 95% seen once. Naive-designated CD8 cells lacked CD45RO, were positively enriched for CCR7, and omitted terminally differentiated effector memory CD45RA+ cells. There are 11 residues in the CDR3. Germline V gives CDR1 MNHEY, CDR2 SMNVEV (reference sequence). V lost 5 bases and J lost 7, with 8 bases in between. The gene calls are TRBV27 and TRBJ2-5; D is possibly TRBD2 (6 bases). Sequencing input: naive CD8+ T cells sorted from blood. The receptor was derived from a man between 18 and 29 years old in good health. CDR3 loop: CASSGGGTQYF. CDR3 in DNA: TGTGCCAGCAGTGGGGGAGGGACCCAGTACTTC.